Listed below are T cell receptor beta chains from one sample, sequenced in a study of beta chain features in type 1 diabetes. The protocol was immunoSEQ multiplex PCR, while the TCRdb copy is restricted to in-frame clones and leaves out a portion. The data show over 650,000 clones, over 12% seen once. The sequenced sample consisted of naive CD4+ T cells from blood. The receptors come from a man aged 18 to 30 with type 1 diabetes. Each CDR3 is given without its conserved first and last residue. Fields, in order: J gene, V gene, CDR3 protein.

j_call: TRBJ2-1; v_call: TRBV5-1; cdr3_aa: ASSFGGTYNEQF
j_call: TRBJ2-7; v_call: TRBV13; cdr3_aa: ASSLGQGPYEQY
j_call: TRBJ2-7; v_call: TRBV7-2; cdr3_aa: ASGRTLAGYEQY
j_call: TRBJ2-3; v_call: TRBV6-5; cdr3_aa: ASSYSGVADTQY
j_call: TRBJ2-5; v_call: TRBV4-1; cdr3_aa: ASSLELVEETQY
j_call: TRBJ2-1; v_call: TRBV27; cdr3_aa: ASSLSAGTKEL
j_call: TRBJ2-7; v_call: TRBV5-1; cdr3_aa: ATKPGQGYEQY
j_call: TRBJ1-5; v_call: TRBV19; cdr3_aa: ASTNRESNQPQH
j_call: TRBJ2-7; v_call: TRBV7-8; cdr3_aa: ASSWTSGGSYEQY
j_call: TRBJ1-4; v_call: TRBV2; cdr3_aa: ASSERGEKLF
j_call: TRBJ2-5; v_call: TRBV5-6; cdr3_aa: ASTGGTVQETQY
j_call: TRBJ1-6; v_call: TRBV28; cdr3_aa: ASSPQGNSPLH
j_call: TRBJ2-5; v_call: TRBV29-1; cdr3_aa: SVEASGGGEETQY
j_call: TRBJ1-1; v_call: TRBV5-6; cdr3_aa: ASSLVITGEETEAF
j_call: TRBJ2-1; v_call: TRBV11-2; cdr3_aa: ASTGSYRGSYNEQF
j_call: TRBJ2-5; v_call: TRBV9; cdr3_aa: ASSVDETQY
j_call: TRBJ1-6; v_call: TRBV28; cdr3_aa: ASSSRKLQSPLH
j_call: TRBJ2-3; v_call: TRBV5-1; cdr3_aa: ASSLAKDTDTQY
j_call: TRBJ2-7; v_call: TRBV13; cdr3_aa: ASSLSGVGY
j_call: TRBJ2-5; v_call: TRBV5-1; cdr3_aa: ASSLPAPVQETQY
j_call: TRBJ2-3; v_call: TRBV5-1; cdr3_aa: ASSAQDTQY
j_call: TRBJ2-7; v_call: TRBV7-2; cdr3_aa: ASSRPLEGRQY
j_call: TRBJ2-2; v_call: TRBV5-1; cdr3_aa: ASSLETGELF
j_call: TRBJ2-1; v_call: TRBV7-2; cdr3_aa: ASSGGTGYNEQF
j_call: TRBJ1-1; v_call: TRBV25-1; cdr3_aa: ASRKSGNTEAF
j_call: TRBJ2-3; v_call: TRBV29-1; cdr3_aa: SVERGRANTQY
j_call: TRBJ2-7; v_call: TRBV25-1; cdr3_aa: ASSPGPANEQY
j_call: TRBJ2-4; v_call: TRBV5-4; cdr3_aa: ASSRRGGENIQY
j_call: TRBJ2-5; v_call: TRBV7-9; cdr3_aa: ASSLVPETQY
j_call: TRBJ2-3; v_call: TRBV5-1; cdr3_aa: ASSLASRDTDTQY
j_call: TRBJ2-7; v_call: TRBV5-4; cdr3_aa: ASSPSSGRPPD
j_call: TRBJ2-7; v_call: TRBV14; cdr3_aa: ASSRQTSYEQY
j_call: TRBJ2-6; v_call: TRBV6-6; cdr3_aa: ASREAGANVLT
j_call: TRBJ2-2; v_call: TRBV4-1; cdr3_aa: ASSQSQVQGALNTGELF
j_call: TRBJ1-2; v_call: TRBV13; cdr3_aa: ASSFSARGYT
j_call: TRBJ2-4; v_call: TRBV10-3; cdr3_aa: AIRAGKDKNIQY
j_call: TRBJ2-1; v_call: TRBV6-1; cdr3_aa: ASSVTSIHEQF